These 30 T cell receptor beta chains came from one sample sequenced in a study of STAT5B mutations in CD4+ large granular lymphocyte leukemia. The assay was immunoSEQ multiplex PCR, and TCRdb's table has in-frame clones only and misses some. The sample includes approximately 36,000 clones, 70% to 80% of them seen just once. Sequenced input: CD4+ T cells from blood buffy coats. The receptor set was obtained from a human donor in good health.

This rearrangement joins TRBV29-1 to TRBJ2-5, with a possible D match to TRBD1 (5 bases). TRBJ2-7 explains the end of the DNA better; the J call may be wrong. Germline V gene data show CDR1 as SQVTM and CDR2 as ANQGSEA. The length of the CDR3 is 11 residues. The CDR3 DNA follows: TGCAGCGTTTACAGGCCCTACGAGCAGTACTTC. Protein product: CSVYRPYEQYF.

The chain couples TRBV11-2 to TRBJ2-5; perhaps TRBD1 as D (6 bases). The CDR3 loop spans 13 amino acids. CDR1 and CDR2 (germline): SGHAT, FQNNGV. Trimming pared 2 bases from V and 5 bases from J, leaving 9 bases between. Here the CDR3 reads CASSLTGLETQYF. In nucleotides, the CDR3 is TGTGCCAGCAGCTTAACAGGGTTGGAGACCCAGTACTTC. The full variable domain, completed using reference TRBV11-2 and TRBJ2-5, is EAGVAQSPRYKIIEKRQSVAFWCNPISGHATLYWYQQILGQGPKLLIQFQNNGVVDDSQLPKDRFSAERLKGVDSTLKIQPAKLEDSAVYLCASSLTGLETQYFGPGTRLLVL.

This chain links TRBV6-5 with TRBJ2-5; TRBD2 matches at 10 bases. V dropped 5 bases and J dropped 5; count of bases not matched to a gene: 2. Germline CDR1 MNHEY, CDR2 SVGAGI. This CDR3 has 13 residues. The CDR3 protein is CASSKGLAETQYF. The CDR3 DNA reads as TGTGCCAGCAGTAAGGGACTAGCGGAGACCCAGTACTTC.

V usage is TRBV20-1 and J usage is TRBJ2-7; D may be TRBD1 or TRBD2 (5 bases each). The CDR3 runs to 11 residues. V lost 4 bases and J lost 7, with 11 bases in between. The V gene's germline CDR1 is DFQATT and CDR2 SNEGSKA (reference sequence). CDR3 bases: TGCAGTGCTACTGGGACGGTGGAGCAGTACTTC. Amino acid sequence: CSATGTVEQYF.

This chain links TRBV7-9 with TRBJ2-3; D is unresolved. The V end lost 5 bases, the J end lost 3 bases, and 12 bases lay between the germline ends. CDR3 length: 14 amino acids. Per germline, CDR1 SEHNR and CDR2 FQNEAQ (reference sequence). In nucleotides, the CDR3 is TGTGCCAGCAGCCTTAGCACGGTTACAGATACGCAGTATTTT. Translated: CASSLSTVTDTQYF.

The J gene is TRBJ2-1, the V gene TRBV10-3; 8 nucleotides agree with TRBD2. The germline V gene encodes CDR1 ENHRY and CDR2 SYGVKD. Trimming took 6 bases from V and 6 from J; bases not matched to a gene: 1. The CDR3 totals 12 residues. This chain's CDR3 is CAISGGANEQFF. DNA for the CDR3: TGTGCCATCAGCGGGGGGGCCAATGAGCAGTTCTTC.

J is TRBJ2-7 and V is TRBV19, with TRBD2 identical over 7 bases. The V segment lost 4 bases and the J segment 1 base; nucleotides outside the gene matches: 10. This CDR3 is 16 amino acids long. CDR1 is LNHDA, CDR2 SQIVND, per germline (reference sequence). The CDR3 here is CASSSILARKSYEQYF. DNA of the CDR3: TGTGCCAGTAGTAGCATACTAGCGCGAAAATCCTACGAGCAGTACTTC.

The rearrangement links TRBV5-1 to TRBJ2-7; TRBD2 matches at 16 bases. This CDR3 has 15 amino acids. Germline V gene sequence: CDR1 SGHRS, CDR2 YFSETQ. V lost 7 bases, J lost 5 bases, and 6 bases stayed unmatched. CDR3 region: CASRGLAGGPHEQYF. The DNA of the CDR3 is TGCGCCAGCCGGGGACTAGCGGGAGGGCCCCACGAGCAGTACTTC.

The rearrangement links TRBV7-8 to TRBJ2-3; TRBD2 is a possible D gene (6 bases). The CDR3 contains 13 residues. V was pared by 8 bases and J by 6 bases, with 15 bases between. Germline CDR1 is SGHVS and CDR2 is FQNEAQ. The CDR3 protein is CASELGGADTQYF. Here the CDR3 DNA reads TGTGCCAGCGAACTCGGAGGGGCCGATACGCAGTATTTT.

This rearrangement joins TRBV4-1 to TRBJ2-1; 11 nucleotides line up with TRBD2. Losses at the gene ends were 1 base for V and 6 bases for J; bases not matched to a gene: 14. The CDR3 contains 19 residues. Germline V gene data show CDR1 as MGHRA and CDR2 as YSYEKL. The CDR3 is CASSQVRVAGGPVSNEQFF. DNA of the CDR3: TGCGCCAGCAGCCAAGTTAGGGTAGCGGGGGGGCCAGTCTCCAATGAGCAGTTCTTC.

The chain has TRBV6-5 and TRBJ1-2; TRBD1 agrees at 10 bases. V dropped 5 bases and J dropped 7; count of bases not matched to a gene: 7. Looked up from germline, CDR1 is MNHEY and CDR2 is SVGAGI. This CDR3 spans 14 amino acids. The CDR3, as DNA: TGTGCCAGCAGTCCCCGACAGGGGGCTCGTGGCTACACCTTC. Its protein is CASSPRQGARGYTF.

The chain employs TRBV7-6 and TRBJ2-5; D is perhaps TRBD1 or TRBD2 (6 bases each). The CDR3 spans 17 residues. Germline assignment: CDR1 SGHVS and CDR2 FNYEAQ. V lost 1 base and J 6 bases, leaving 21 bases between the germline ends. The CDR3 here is CASSLEQGSSGAQTQYF. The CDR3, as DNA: TGTGCCAGCAGCTTAGAGCAAGGAAGCTCGGGGGCCCAGACCCAGTACTTC.

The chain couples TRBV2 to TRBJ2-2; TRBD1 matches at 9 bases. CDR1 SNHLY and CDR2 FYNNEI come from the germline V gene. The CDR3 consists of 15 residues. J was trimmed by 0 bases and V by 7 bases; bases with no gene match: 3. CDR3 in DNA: TGTGCCAGCATACGGACAGGGGCGAACACCGGGGAGCTGTTTTTT. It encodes CASIRTGANTGELFF.

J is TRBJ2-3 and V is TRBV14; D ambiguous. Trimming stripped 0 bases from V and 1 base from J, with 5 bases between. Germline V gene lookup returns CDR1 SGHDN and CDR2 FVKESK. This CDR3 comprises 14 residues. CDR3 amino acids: CASSQDGRTDTQYF. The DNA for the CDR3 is TGTGCCAGCAGCCAAGATGGCCGCACAGATACGCAGTATTTT.

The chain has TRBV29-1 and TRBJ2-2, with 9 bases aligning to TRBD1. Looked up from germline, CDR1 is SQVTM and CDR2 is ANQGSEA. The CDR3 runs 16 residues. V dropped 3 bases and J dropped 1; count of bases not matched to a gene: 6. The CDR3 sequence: CSVDRGTGMNTGELFF. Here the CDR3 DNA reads TGCAGCGTTGATAGGGGGACAGGGATGAACACCGGGGAGCTGTTTTTT.

DNA for the CDR3: TGTGCCAGCAGCTTAGGGGAATACGAGCAGTACTTC. This sequence encodes CASSLGEYEQYF. J is TRBJ2-7 and V is TRBV7-2; no firm D call. Per germline, CDR1 SGHTA and CDR2 FQGNSA. The CDR3 extends over 12 amino acids. V lost 1 base, J lost 4 bases, and 5 bases lay in between.

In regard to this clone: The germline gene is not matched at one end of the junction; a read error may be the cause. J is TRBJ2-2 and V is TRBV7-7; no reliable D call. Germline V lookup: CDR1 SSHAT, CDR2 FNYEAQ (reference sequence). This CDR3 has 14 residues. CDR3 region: CASSRWSGTGELFF. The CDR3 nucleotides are TGTGCTAGCAGTCGCTGGTCGGGCACCGGGGAGCTGTTTTTT.

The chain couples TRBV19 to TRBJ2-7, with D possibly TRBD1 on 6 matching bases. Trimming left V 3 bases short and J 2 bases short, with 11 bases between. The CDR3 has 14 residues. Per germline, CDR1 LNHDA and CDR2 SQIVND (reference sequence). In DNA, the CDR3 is TGTGCCAGTAGTATCAAAGAGGGGGCCTACGAGCAGTACTTC. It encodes CASSIKEGAYEQYF. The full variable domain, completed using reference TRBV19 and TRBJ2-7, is DGGITQSPKYLFRKEGQNVTLSCEQNLNHDAMYWYRQDPGQGLRLIYYSQIVNDFQKGDIAEGYSVSREKKESFPLTVTSAQKNPTAFYLCASSIKEGAYEQYFGPGTRLTVT.

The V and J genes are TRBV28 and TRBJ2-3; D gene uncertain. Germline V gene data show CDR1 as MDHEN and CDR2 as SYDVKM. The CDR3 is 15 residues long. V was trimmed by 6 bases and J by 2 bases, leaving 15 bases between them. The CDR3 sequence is CASSSPIAVTDTQYF. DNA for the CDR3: TGTGCCAGCAGCTCCCCCATTGCGGTCACAGATACGCAGTATTTT.

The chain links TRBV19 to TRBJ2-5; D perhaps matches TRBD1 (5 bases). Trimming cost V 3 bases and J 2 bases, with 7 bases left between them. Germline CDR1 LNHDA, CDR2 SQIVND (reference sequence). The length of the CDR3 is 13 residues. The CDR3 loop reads CASSMTEQETQYF. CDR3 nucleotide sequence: TGTGCCAGTAGTATGACAGAGCAAGAGACCCAGTACTTC.

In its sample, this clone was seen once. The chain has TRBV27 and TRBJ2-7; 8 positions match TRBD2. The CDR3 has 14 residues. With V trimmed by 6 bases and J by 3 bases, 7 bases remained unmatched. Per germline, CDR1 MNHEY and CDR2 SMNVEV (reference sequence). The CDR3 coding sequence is TGTGCCAGCAGGACCGGGGGGGCCGTCTACGAGCAGTACTTC. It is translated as CASRTGGAVYEQYF.

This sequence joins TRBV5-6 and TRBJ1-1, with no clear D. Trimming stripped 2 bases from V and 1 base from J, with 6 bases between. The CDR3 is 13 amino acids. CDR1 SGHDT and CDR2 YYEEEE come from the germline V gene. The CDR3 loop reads CASSFFGNTEAFF. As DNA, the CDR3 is TGTGCCAGCAGCTTTTTCGGGAACACTGAAGCTTTCTTT. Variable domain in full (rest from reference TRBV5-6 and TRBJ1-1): DAGVTQSPTHLIKTRGQQVTLRCSPKSGHDTVSWYQQALGQGPQFIFQYYEEEERQRGNFPDRFSGHQFPNYSSELNVNALLLGDSALYLCASSFFGNTEAFFGQGTRLTVV.

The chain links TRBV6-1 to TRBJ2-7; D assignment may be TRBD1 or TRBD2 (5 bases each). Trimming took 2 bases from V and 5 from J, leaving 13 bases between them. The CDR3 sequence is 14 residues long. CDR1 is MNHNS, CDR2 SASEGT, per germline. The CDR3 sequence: CASSELGTEDEQYF. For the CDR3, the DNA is TGTGCCAGCAGTGAACTGGGGACGGAGGACGAGCAGTACTTC.

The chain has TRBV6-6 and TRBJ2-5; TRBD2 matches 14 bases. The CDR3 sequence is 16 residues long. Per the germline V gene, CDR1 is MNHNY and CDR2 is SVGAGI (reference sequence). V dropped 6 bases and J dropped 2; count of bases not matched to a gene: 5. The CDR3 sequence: CASRGTSGGRQETQYF. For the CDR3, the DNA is TGTGCCAGCAGGGGGACTAGCGGGGGCCGACAAGAGACCCAGTACTTC.

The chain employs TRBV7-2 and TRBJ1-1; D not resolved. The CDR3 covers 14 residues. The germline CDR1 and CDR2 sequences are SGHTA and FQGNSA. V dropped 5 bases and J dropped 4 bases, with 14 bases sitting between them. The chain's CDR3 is CASSRGGIGTEAFF. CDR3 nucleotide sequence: TGTGCCAGCAGCCGCGGAGGGATCGGCACTGAAGCTTTCTTT.

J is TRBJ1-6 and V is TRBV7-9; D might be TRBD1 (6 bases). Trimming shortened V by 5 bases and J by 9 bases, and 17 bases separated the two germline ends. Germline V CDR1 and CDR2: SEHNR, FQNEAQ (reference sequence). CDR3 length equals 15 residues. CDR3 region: CASSLTATGGSPLHF. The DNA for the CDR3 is TGTGCCAGCAGCCTTACGGCGACAGGTGGTTCACCCCTCCACTTT.

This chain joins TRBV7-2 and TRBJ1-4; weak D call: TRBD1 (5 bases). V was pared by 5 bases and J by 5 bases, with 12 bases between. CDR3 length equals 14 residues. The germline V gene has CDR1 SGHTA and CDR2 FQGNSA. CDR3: CASSPRGWNEKLFF. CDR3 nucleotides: TGTGCCAGCAGCCCCCGGGGGTGGAATGAAAAACTGTTTTTT.

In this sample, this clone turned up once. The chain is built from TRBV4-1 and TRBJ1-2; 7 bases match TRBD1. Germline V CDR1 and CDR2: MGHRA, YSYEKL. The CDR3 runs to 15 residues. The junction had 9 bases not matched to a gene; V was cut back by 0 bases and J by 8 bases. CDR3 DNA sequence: TGCGCCAGCAGCCAAGATGGGAACAGGGGATTCGGCTACACCTTC. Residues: CASSQDGNRGFGYTF.

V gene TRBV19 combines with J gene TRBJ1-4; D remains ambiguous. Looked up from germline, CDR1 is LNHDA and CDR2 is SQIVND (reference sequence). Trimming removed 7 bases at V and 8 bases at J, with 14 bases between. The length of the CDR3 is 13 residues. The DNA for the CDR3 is TGTGCCAGTACCGGACGGGATTGGGAAAAACTGTTTTTT. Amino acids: CASTGRDWEKLFF.

For the CDR3, the DNA is TGCGCCAGCGCACAGGGGGCGCCCGGGGAGCTGTTTTTT. It yields the protein CASAQGAPGELFF. This sequence joins TRBV23-1 and TRBJ2-2, with 9 bases matching TRBD1. TRBV23-1 is marked as an open reading frame, function uncertain. V trimming: 8 bases; J trimming: 6 bases; junction bases outside the gene matches: 4. The CDR3 runs to 13 residues.